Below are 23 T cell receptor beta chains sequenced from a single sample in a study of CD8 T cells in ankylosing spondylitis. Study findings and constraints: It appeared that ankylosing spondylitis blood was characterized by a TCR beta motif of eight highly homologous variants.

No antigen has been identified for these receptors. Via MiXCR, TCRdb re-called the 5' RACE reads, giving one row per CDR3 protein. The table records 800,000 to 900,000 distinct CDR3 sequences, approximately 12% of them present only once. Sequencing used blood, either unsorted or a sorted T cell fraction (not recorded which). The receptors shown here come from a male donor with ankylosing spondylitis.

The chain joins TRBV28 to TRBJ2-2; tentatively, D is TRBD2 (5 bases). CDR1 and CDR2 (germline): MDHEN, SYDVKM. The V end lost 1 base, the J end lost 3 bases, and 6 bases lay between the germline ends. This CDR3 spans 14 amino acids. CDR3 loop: CASSLYGDTGELFF. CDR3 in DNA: TGTGCCAGCAGTTTATACGGGGACACCGGGGAGCTGTTTTTT.

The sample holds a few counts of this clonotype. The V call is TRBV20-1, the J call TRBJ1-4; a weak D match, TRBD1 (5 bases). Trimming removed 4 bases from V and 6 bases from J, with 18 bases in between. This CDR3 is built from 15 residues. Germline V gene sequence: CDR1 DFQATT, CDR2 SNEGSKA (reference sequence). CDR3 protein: CSANGGGISDEKLFF. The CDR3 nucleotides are TGCAGTGCTAACGGGGGGGGGATTTCGGATGAAAAACTGTTTTTT.

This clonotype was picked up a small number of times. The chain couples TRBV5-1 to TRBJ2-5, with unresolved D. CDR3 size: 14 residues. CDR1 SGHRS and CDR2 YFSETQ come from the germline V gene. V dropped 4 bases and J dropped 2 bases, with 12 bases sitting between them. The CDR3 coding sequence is TGCGCCAGCAGCAGCTCCGGGCGACAAGAGACCCAGTACTTC. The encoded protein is CASSSSGRQETQYF.

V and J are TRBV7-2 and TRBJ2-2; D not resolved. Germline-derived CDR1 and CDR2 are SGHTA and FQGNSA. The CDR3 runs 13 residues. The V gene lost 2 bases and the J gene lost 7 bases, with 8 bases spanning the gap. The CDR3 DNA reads TGTGCCAGCAGCTTACGGTCCAGCGGGGAGCTGTTTTTT. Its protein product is CASSLRSSGELFF.

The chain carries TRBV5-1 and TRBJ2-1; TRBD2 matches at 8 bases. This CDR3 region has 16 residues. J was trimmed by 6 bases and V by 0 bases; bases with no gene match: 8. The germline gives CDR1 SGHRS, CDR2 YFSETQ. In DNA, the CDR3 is TGCGCCAGCAGCTTGGATCCTAGCGGGTCTAGCAATGAGCAGTTCTTC. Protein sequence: CASSLDPSGSSNEQFF.

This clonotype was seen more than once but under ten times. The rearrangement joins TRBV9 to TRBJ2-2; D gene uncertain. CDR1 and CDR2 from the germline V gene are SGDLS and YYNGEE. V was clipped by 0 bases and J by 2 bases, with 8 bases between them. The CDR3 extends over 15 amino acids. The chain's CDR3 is CASSVDQPNTGELFF. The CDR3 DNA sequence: TGTGCCAGCAGCGTAGACCAGCCTAACACCGGGGAGCTGTTTTTT.

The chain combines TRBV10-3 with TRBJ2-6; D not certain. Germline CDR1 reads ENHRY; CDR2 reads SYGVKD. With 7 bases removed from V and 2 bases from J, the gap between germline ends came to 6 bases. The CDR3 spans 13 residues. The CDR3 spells CAIMSTGANVLTF. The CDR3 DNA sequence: TGTGCCATCATGAGTACTGGGGCCAACGTCCTGACTTTC.

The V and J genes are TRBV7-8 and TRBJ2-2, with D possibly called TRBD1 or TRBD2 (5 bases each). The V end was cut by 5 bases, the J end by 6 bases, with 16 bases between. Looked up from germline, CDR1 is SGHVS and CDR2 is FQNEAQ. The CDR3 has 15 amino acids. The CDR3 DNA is TGTGCCAGCAGCCGCTGGCAGGGAGCGGCCGGGGAGCTGTTTTTT. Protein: CASSRWQGAAGELFF.

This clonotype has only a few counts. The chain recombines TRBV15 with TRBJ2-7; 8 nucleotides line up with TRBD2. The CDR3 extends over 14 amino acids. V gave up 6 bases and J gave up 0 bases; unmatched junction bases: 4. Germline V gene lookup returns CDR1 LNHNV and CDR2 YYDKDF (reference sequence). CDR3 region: CATSLAGSSYEQYF. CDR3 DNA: TGTGCCACCAGTTTAGCGGGGAGCTCCTACGAGCAGTACTTC.

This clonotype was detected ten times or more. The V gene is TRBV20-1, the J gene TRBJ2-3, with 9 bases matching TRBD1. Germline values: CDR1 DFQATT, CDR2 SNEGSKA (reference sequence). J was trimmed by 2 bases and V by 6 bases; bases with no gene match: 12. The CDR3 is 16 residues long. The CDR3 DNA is TGCAGTGCGCTTTCACCGGGACAGGGAACCACAGATACGCAGTATTTT. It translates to CSALSPGQGTTDTQYF.

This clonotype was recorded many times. The CDR3 sequence is CASRTGEYGYTF. In DNA form, the CDR3 reads TGTGCCAGCCGGACAGGGGAGTATGGCTACACCTTC. The genes are TRBV18 and TRBJ1-2; 9 bases align to TRBD1. V lost 8 bases and J lost 5; bases outside the gene matches: 3. CDR1 and CDR2 from the germline V gene are KGHSH and LQKENI. The CDR3 consists of 12 residues.

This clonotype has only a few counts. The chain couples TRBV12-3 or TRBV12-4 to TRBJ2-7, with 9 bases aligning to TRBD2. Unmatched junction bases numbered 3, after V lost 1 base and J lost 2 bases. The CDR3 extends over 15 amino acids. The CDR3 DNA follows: TGTGCCAGCAGTTTAGTCGAGCGGGGGGCCTACGAGCAGTACTTC. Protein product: CASSLVERGAYEQYF.

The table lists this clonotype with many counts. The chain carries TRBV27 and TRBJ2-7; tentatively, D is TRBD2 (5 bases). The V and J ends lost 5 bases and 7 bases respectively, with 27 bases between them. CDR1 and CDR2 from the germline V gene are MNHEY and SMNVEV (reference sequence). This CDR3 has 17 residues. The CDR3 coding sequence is TGTGCCAGCAGTCGGACTTACGATACGGCGGCCACTACGGAGCAGTACTTC. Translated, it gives CASSRTYDTAATTEQYF.

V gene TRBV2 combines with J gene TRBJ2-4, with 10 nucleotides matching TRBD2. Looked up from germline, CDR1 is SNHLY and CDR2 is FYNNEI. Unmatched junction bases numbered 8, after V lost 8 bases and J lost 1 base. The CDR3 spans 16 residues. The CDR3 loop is CASGTSAVWAKNIQYF. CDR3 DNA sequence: TGTGCCAGCGGGACTAGCGCCGTGTGGGCCAAAAACATTCAGTACTTC.

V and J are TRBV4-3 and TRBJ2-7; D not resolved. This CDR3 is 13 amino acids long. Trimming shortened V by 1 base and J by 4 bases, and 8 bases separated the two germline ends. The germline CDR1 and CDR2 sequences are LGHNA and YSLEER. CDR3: CASSQAVPYEQYF. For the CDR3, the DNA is TGCGCCAGCAGCCAAGCAGTCCCGTACGAGCAGTACTTC.

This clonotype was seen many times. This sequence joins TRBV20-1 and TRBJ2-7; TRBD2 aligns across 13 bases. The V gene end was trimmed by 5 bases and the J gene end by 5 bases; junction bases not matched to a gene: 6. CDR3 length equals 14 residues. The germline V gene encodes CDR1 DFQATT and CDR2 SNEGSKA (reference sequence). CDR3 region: CSAGGGLAGDEQYF. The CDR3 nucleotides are TGCAGTGCTGGGGGCGGACTAGCGGGAGACGAGCAGTACTTC.

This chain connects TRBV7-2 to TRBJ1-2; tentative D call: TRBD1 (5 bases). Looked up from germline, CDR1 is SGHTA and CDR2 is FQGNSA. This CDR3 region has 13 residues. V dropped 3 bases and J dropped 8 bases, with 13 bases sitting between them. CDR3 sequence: CASSLLRDSGYTF. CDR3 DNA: TGTGCCAGCAGCTTGCTAAGGGACTCGGGCTACACCTTC.

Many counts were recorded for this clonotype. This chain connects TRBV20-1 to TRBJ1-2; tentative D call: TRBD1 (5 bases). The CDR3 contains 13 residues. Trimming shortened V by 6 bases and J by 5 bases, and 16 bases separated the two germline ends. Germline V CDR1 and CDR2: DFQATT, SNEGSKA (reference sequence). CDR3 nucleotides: TGCAGTGCCATGGGTGGGGGTTCTTATGGCTACACCTTC. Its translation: CSAMGGGSYGYTF.

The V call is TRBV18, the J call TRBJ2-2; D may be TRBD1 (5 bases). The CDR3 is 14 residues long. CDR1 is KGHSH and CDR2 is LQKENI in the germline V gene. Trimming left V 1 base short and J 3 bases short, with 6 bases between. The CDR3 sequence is CASSPLQDTGELFF. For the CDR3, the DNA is TGTGCCAGCTCACCACTACAGGACACCGGGGAGCTGTTTTTT.

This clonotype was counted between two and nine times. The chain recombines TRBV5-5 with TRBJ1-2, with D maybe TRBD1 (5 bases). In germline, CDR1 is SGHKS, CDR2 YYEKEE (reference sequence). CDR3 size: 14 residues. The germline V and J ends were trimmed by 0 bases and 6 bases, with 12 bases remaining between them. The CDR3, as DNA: TGTGCCAGCAGCTTGGAAGGGGAACTGGATGGCTACACCTTC. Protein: CASSLEGELDGYTF.

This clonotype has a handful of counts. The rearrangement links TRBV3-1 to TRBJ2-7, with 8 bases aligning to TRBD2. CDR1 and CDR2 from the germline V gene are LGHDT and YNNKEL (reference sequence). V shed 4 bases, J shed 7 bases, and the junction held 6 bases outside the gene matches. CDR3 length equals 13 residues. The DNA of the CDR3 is TGTGCCAGCAGCCGAAGGACTAGCCTGGAGCAGTACTTC. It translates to CASSRRTSLEQYF.

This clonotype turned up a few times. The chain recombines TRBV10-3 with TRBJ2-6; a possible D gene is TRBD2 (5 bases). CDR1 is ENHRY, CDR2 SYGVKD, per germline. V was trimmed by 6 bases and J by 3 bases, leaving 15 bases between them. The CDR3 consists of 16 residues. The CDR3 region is CAIRAWGESGANVLTF. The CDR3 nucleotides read TGTGCCATCAGGGCTTGGGGAGAAAGTGGGGCCAACGTCCTGACTTTC.

The DNA of the CDR3 is TGTGCCAGCAGTAACATGGGGGGGTACAATGAGCAGTTCTTC. Protein product: CASSNMGGYNEQFF. This rearrangement joins TRBV7-3 to TRBJ2-1, with TRBD2 identical over 7 bases. The CDR3 is made up of 14 amino acids. Trimming took 6 bases from V and 4 from J; bases not matched to a gene: 6. CDR1 is SGHTA and CDR2 is FQGTGA in the germline V gene.